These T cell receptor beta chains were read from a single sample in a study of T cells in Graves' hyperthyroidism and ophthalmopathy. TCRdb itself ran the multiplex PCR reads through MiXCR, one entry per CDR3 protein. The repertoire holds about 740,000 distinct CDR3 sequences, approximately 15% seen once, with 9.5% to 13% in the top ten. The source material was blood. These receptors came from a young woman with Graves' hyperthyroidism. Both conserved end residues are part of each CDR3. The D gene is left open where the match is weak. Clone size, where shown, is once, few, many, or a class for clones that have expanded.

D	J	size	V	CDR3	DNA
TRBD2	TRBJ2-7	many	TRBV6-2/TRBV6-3	CASSIAGTSRYEQYF	TGTGCCAGCAGTATAGCGGGAACCTCTAGGTACGAGCAGTACTTC
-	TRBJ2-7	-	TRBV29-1	CSVVGAGNYEQYF	TGCAGCGTTGTTGGCGCGGGGAACTACGAGCAGTACTTC
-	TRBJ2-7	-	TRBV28	CASGGGISYEQYF	TGTGCCAGCGGGGGCGGGATCAGTTACGAGCAGTACTTC
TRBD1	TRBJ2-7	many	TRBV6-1	CASVRGQALTYEQYF	TGTGCCAGCGTGAGGGGACAGGCGCTGACCTACGAGCAGTACTTC
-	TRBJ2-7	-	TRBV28	CASSFVGAGYEQYF	TGTGCCAGCAGTTTCGTTGGGGCTGGCTACGAGCAGTACTTC
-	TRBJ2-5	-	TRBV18	CASSPPWGGETQYF	TGTGCCAGCTCACCGCCGTGGGGCGGAGAGACCCAGTACTTC
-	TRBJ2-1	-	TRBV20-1	CSALRGAYNEQFF	TGCAGTGCTCTGCGCGGAGCGTACAATGAGCAGTTCTTC
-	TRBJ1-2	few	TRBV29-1	CSVDRNYGYTF	TGCAGCGTTGACAGGAACTATGGCTACACCTTC
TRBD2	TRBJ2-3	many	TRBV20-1	CSAKAGVRPDTQYF	TGCAGTGCTAAAGCGGGAGTGAGGCCAGATACGCAGTATTTT
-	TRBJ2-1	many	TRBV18	CASSPTSTWNEQFF	TGTGCCAGCTCACCTACCTCGACTTGGAATGAGCAGTTCTTC
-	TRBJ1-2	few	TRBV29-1	CSVEKSQGGYGYTF	TGCAGCGTTGAAAAAAGCCAGGGCGGCTATGGCTACACCTTC
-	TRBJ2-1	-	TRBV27	CASSLSVGDLRYNEQFF	TGTGCCAGCAGTTTATCGGTGGGGGACTTGAGGTACAATGAGCAGTTCTTC
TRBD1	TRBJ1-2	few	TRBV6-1	CASYDTETGDYDYTF	TGTGCCAGCTACGATACGGAGACAGGGGACTATGACTACACCTTC
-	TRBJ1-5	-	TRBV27	CASSLSNLSSSFNQPQHF	TGTGCCAGCAGTTTATCAAATCTCTCCTCTAGCTTTAATCAGCCCCAGCATTTT
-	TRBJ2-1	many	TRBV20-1	CSAPQSEGLNEQFF	TGCAGTGCTCCGCAATCCGAGGGTCTCAATGAGCAGTTCTTC
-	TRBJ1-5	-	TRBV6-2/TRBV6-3	CASERAGSNQPQHF	TGTGCCAGCGAGAGGGCGGGTAGCAATCAGCCCCAGCATTTT
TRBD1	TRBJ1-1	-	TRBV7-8	CASSIWDRGGTEAFF	TGTGCCAGCAGCATATGGGACAGGGGAGGAACTGAAGCTTTCTTT
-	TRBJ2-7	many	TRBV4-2	CASSQAPEEGAGEQYF	TGTGCCAGCAGCCAAGCCCCAGAAGAGGGGGCGGGGGAGCAGTACTTC
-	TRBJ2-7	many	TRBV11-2	CASSLEDGRGYEQYF	TGTGCCAGCAGCTTGGAAGATGGGAGAGGCTACGAGCAGTACTTC
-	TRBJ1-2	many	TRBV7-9	CASSLGAGQLTNYGYTF	TGTGCCAGCAGCTTAGGTGCAGGCCAACTGACTAACTATGGCTACACCTTC
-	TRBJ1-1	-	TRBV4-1	CASSQHRAQGTEAFF	TGCGCCAGCAGCCAACACAGGGCGCAGGGCACTGAAGCTTTCTTT
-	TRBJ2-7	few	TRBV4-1	CASSQWSGDTTYEQYF	TGCGCCAGCAGCCAATGGTCCGGTGACACCACCTACGAGCAGTACTTC
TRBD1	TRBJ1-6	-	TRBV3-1	CASRRIEQGGGSPLHF	TGTGCCAGCAGACGAATAGAACAGGGAGGGGGCTCACCCCTCCACTTT
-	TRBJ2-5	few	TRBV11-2	CASSPRRWGELGKETQYF	TGTGCCAGCAGCCCCAGGAGGTGGGGGGAATTGGGTAAAGAGACCCAGTACTTC
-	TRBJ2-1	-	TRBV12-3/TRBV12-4	CAGTLGGFINEQFF	TGTGCCGGCACCTTAGGAGGCTTTATTAATGAGCAGTTCTTC
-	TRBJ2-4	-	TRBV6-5	CASSYSARGVKDIQYF	TGTGCCAGCAGTTACTCGGCTCGAGGAGTTAAGGACATTCAGTACTTC
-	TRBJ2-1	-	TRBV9	CASSGTGTGYNEQFF	TGTGCCAGCAGCGGCACCGGGACGGGTTACAATGAGCAGTTCTTC
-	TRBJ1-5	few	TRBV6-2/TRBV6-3	CASSLLPTKGGQPQHF	TGTGCCAGCAGTTTGCTTCCGACTAAAGGAGGTCAGCCCCAGCATTTT
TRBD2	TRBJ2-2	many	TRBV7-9	CASSTPTSGSAGELFF	TGTGCCAGCAGCACACCGACTAGCGGGAGTGCCGGGGAGCTGTTTTTT
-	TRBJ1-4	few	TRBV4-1	CASSQGQSTNEKLFF	TGCGCCAGCAGCCAAGGACAGTCAACTAATGAAAAACTGTTTTTT
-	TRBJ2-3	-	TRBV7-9	CASSLAIRRDTGTDTQYF	TGTGCCAGCAGCTTAGCAATTCGCCGGGACACAGGCACAGATACGCAGTATTTT
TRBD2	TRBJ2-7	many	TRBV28	CASRSHGTSGSYEQYF	TGTGCCAGCAGATCACATGGGACTAGCGGCAGCTACGAGCAGTACTTC
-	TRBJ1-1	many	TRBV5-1	CASSLAGLPMNTEAFF	TGCGCCAGCAGCTTGGCGGGACTGCCTATGAACACTGAAGCTTTCTTT
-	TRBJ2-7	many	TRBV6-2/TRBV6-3	CASSYSIVSEQYF	TGTGCCAGCAGTTACTCGATTGTCTCCGAGCAGTACTTC
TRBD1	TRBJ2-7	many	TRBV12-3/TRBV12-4	CASSGTGRIGEQYF	TGTGCCAGCAGCGGGACAGGGAGGATCGGCGAGCAGTACTTC
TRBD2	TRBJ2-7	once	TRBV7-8	CASSLTVSGIYGSYEQYF	TGTGCCAGCAGCCTCACCGTTAGCGGGATTTATGGTTCCTACGAGCAGTACTTC
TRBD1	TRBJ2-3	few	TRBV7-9	CASSLAQGVVTDTQYF	TGTGCCAGCAGCTTAGCACAGGGGGTGGTCACAGATACGCAGTATTTT
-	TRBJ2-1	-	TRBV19	CASSPPGPNNEQFF	TGTGCCAGTAGTCCCCCGGGTCCTAACAATGAGCAGTTCTTC
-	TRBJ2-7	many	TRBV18	CASSPQYNSYEQYF	TGTGCCAGCTCACCACAATACAACTCCTACGAGCAGTACTTC
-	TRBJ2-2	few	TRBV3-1	CASSQLAGELFF	TGTGCCAGCAGCCAACTGGCCGGGGAGCTGTTTTTT
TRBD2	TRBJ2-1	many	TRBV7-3	CASSLGLARYNEQFF	TGTGCCAGCAGCTTAGGACTAGCGAGGTACAATGAGCAGTTCTTC
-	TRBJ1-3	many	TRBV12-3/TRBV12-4	CASSFQGNTIYF	TGTGCCAGCAGTTTCCAGGGAAACACCATATATTTT
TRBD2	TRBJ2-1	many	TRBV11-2	CASSQGTSGYNEQFF	TGTGCCAGCAGCCAGGGGACTAGCGGGTACAATGAGCAGTTCTTC
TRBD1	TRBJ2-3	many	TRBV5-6	CASSFRTGLNTQYF	TGTGCCAGCAGCTTCCGGACAGGGTTGAATACGCAGTATTTT
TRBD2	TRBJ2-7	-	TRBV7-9	CASSNRGDPSSYEQYF	TGTGCCAGCAGCAACCGGGGGGACCCTAGCTCCTACGAGCAGTACTTC
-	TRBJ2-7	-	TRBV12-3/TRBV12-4	CTSSPPSSYEQYF	TGTACCAGCAGTCCGCCCAGCTCCTACGAGCAGTACTTC
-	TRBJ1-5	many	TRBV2	CASSDWTRGNQPQHF	TGTGCCAGCAGTGATTGGACACGCGGCAATCAGCCCCAGCATTTT
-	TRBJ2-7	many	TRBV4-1	CASSQGTDGGEQYF	TGCGCCAGCAGCCAAGGAACCGACGGGGGCGAGCAGTACTTC
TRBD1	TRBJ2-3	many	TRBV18	CASSPRTGTTDTQYF	TGTGCCAGCTCACCTCGGACAGGGACCACAGATACGCAGTATTTT
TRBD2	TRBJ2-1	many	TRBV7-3	CASSVGLAAYNEQFF	TGTGCCAGCAGCGTGGGACTAGCGGCCTACAATGAGCAGTTCTTC
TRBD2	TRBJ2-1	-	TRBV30	CAWRKGAGAGGFGEQFF	TGTGCCTGGAGGAAGGGGGCGGGAGCGGGAGGGTTTGGTGAGCAGTTCTTC
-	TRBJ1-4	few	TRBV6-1	CASRGSYNEKLFF	TGTGCCAGCAGAGGCAGCTATAATGAAAAACTGTTTTTT
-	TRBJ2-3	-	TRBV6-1	CASSLDFSTDTQYF	TGTGCCAGCAGTCTTGACTTTAGCACAGATACGCAGTATTTT
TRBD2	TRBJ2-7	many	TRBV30	CAWSVLGGAYEQYF	TGTGCCTGGAGTGTACTGGGAGGGGCCTACGAGCAGTACTTC
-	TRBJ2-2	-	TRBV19	CASSILGVAGELFF	TGTGCCAGTAGTATACTAGGGGTAGCCGGGGAGCTGTTTTTT
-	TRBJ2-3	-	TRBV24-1	CATSDLTGQTDTQYF	TGTGCCACCAGTGATCTTACCGGACAGACAGATACGCAGTATTTT
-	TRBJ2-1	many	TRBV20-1	CSARHGDEQFF	TGCAGTGCTAGGCATGGCGATGAGCAGTTCTTC